A selection of T cell receptor beta chains follows, all from one sample in a study of cytomegalovirus exposure and HLA in healthy donors. Generated by immunoSEQ multiplex PCR, the TCRdb table keeps only in-frame clones and is missing some. The data show some 150,000 clones, over 65% seen once. The specimen sequenced was PBMCs. These receptors all stem from a man aged 35-49 years in good health and CMV-seropositive. CDR3s include the opening cysteine and the closing phenylalanine or tryptophan. D genes are given only for firm matches. Clone size, where shown, is once, few, many, or a class for clones that have expanded.

j_call v_call clone_size cdr3_length d_call cdr3_aa cdr3_nt
TRBJ2-1 TRBV5-1 NA 15 TRBD2 CASSFTSGRAGEQFF TGCGCCAGCAGCTTTACTAGCGGGAGGGCCGGTGAGCAGTTCTTC
TRBJ2-2 TRBV5-1 NA 17 TRBD1 CASSGGTGGLNTGELFF TGCGCCAGCAGCGGGGGGACAGGGGGCTTGAACACCGGGGAGCTGTTTTTT
TRBJ2-5 TRBV7-3 NA 13 NA CASSLMSQETQYF TGTGCCAGCAGCTTAATGAGCCAAGAGACCCAGTACTTC
TRBJ2-6 TRBV5-1 NA 15 TRBD1 CASRRQGTGANVLTF TGCGCCAGCAGGCGACAGGGGACTGGGGCCAACGTCCTGACTTTC
TRBJ1-4 TRBV7-2 NA 16 NA CASSLAQAGTNEKLFF TGTGCCAGCAGCTTAGCGCAGGCAGGAACTAATGAAAAACTGTTTTTT
TRBJ1-2 TRBV6-5 NA 14 NA CASSYDGVNYGYTF TGTGCCAGCAGTTACGACGGGGTTAACTATGGCTACACCTTC
TRBJ2-2 TRBV11-3 NA 17 TRBD2 CASSLDWTSANTGELFF TGTGCCAGCAGCTTGGACTGGACTAGCGCCAACACCGGGGAGCTGTTTTTT
TRBJ2-7 TRBV7-9 NA 12 NA CASSLRGPEQYF TGTGCCAGCAGCTTAAGGGGCCCCGAGCAGTACTTC
TRBJ2-1 TRBV2 few 14 NA CASRQGGGPNEQFF TGTGCCAGCAGGCAGGGTGGGGGCCCCAATGAGCAGTTCTTC
TRBJ1-2 TRBV19 NA 15 NA CASSMLDHAGYGYTF TGTGCCAGTAGTATGCTCGACCACGCGGGCTATGGCTACACCTTC
TRBJ1-1 TRBV7-7 few 13 NA CASSRGQNTEAFF TGTGCCAGCAGCCGGGGACAGAACACTGAAGCTTTCTTT
TRBJ2-7 TRBV19 NA 15 NA CASSTNRDFSYEQYF TGTGCCAGTAGTACAAACAGGGATTTCTCCTACGAGCAGTACTTC
TRBJ2-7 TRBV6-4 NA 15 NA CASPKESQGGYEQYF TGTGCCAGCCCTAAAGAATCGCAGGGGGGATACGAGCAGTACTTC
TRBJ1-2 TRBV2 NA 12 NA CASSGSGDGYTF TGTGCCAGCAGTGGGTCAGGGGATGGCTACACCTTC
TRBJ2-5 TRBV7-2 NA 15 TRBD2 CASSSSLAGGWTQYF TGTGCCAGCAGCTCCTCACTAGCGGGAGGATGGACCCAGTACTTC
TRBJ2-7 TRBV29-1 few 15 TRBD1 CSVVTGTGLIYEQYF TGCAGCGTGGTAACCGGGACAGGATTAATCTACGAGCAGTACTTC
TRBJ1-1 TRBV7-9 few 14 NA CASSPGTGGFEAFF TGTGCCAGCAGCCCCGGAACAGGAGGGTTTGAAGCTTTCTTT
TRBJ1-6 TRBV5-8 NA 12 NA CASSPQYSPLHF TGTGCCAGCAGCCCACAGTATTCACCCCTCCACTTT
TRBJ1-2 TRBV28 NA 14 NA CTTRWGGLGYGYTF TGTACCACGAGGTGGGGGGGCCTAGGCTATGGCTACACCTTC
TRBJ2-3 TRBV6-4 few 14 NA CASSEAGGTDTQYF TGTGCCAGCAGTGAGGCGGGTGGCACAGATACGCAGTATTTT
TRBJ2-1 TRBV5-8 NA 16 NA CASSLFSGSSYNEQFF TGTGCCAGCAGCTTGTTTTCCGGGAGCTCCTACAATGAGCAGTTCTTC
TRBJ2-2 TRBV10-3 NA 14 TRBD2 CAISAAGADGELFF TGTGCCATCAGTGCCGCGGGAGCTGACGGGGAGCTGTTTTTT
TRBJ2-7 TRBV7-2 NA 16 TRBD2 CASSLSASGSSYEQYF TGTGCCAGCAGCTTATCGGCTAGCGGAAGCTCCTACGAGCAGTACTTC
TRBJ1-2 TRBV6-5 NA 16 TRBD1 CASSYGQGARIYGYTF TGTGCCAGCAGTTACGGGCAGGGGGCGCGCATCTATGGCTACACCTTC
TRBJ2-2 TRBV7-9 NA 15 NA CSSRGDYSYTGELFF TGTTCCAGCAGGGGCGATTACTCATACACCGGGGAGCTGTTTTTT
TRBJ2-2 TRBV7-6 NA 19 TRBD2 CASSQGLAGGPGGTGELFF TGTGCCAGCAGCCAAGGACTAGCGGGAGGGCCTGGAGGCACCGGGGAGCTGTTTTTT
TRBJ1-2 TRBV28 NA 15 NA CASIYGGTANYGYTF TGTGCCAGCATCTATGGAGGGACGGCCAACTATGGCTACACCTTC
TRBJ1-1 TRBV11-2 NA 18 NA CASSLDVVGRGLNTEAFF TGTGCCAGCAGCTTAGACGTCGTCGGAAGGGGGTTGAACACTGAAGCTTTCTTT
TRBJ1-4 TRBV19 NA 16 NA CASSIFSQATREKLFF TGTGCCAGTAGTATTTTTTCTCAGGCGACCCGTGAAAAACTGTTTTTT
TRBJ2-3 TRBV5-1 NA 18 TRBD2 CASSPGTSGGRVTDTQYF TGCGCCAGCAGCCCCGGGACTAGCGGGGGTAGGGTCACAGATACGCAGTATTTT
TRBJ2-5 TRBV5-1 NA 14 TRBD2 CASRPGLAGETQYF TGCGCCAGCAGACCGGGACTAGCGGGAGAGACCCAGTACTTC
TRBJ1-4 TRBV7-2 NA 14 TRBD1 CASSLVQGPEKLFF TGTGCCAGCAGCTTAGTACAGGGGCCTGAAAAACTGTTTTTT
TRBJ2-7 TRBV27 few 14 TRBD2 CASSLVAGGLEQYF TGTGCCAGCAGTCTGGTGGCGGGGGGGCTCGAGCAGTACTTC
TRBJ2-4 TRBV28 NA 15 TRBD1 CASSRGGVAKNIQYF TGTGCCAGCAGTCGAGGGGGCGTAGCCAAAAACATTCAGTACTTC
TRBJ2-5 TRBV29-1 NA 13 TRBD1 CSGTRTGGETQYF TGCAGCGGCACGCGGACAGGGGGAGAGACCCAGTACTTC
TRBJ2-7 TRBV27 NA 14 TRBD2 CASSLLAGATVQYF TGTGCCAGCAGTTTACTGGCGGGAGCTACGGTGCAGTACTTC
TRBJ2-7 TRBV7-6 few 17 NA CASSLIPLTGFSYEQYF TGTGCCAGCAGCTTAATCCCATTGACAGGTTTCTCCTACGAGCAGTACTTC
TRBJ1-2 TRBV7-9 NA 15 TRBD1 CSSSRTTGGGYGYTF TGTTCCAGCAGCAGGACGACAGGGGGCGGCTATGGCTACACCTTC
TRBJ1-6 TRBV7-8 NA 14 NA CASSRDTENSPLHF TGTGCCAGCAGCCGGGACACGGAGAATTCACCCCTCCACTTT